A single sample gave rise to the 10 T cell receptor beta chains below, sequenced in a study of shared clonotypes between healthy human individuals. Only in-frame clones appear in the TCRdb table, and some are missing; sequencing was by immunoSEQ multiplex PCR. The sample contains 2 million or so clones, roughly 95% of which appear only once. CD45RO-negative CD8 cells positively selected for CCR7 made up the naive population, which excluded terminally differentiated effector memory CD45RA+ cells. The material sequenced was naive CD8+ T cells sorted from blood. Receptor source: a man younger than 30 in good health.

This clone appeared a few times. V usage is TRBV7-9 and J usage is TRBJ1-5, with TRBD1 matching over 8 bases. Trimming took 4 bases from V and 4 from J; bases not matched to a gene: 6. CDR1 is SEHNR, CDR2 FQNEAQ, per germline (reference sequence). This CDR3 is 15 amino acids long. CDR3 sequence: CASSSGGTDNQPQHF. For the CDR3, the DNA is TGTGCCAGCAGCTCAGGGGGCACGGATAATCAGCCCCAGCATTTT.

V usage is TRBV6-1 and J usage is TRBJ2-7; perhaps TRBD2 as D (5 bases). Trimming cost V 4 bases and J 2 bases, with 12 bases left between them. The CDR3 contains 14 residues. Germline V gene data show CDR1 as MNHNS and CDR2 as SASEGT. The CDR3 loop is CASSGLVGAYEQYF. CDR3 bases: TGTGCCAGCAGTGGACTCGTGGGAGCCTACGAGCAGTACTTC.

The rearrangement links TRBV6-5 to TRBJ1-5; D is ambiguous. Per germline, CDR1 MNHEY and CDR2 SVGAGI. The CDR3 loop spans 15 amino acids. Trimming stripped 5 bases from V and 7 bases from J, with 18 bases between. This chain's CDR3 is CASSPGSSVGQPQHF. In DNA form, the CDR3 reads TGTGCCAGCAGTCCCGGGAGTTCTGTAGGGCAGCCCCAGCATTTT.

This sequence joins TRBV11-2 and TRBJ2-1, with D hard to call. The CDR3 totals 16 residues. The germline CDR1 and CDR2 sequences are SGHAT and FQNNGV. V lost 3 bases, J lost 0 bases, and 12 bases lay in between. The CDR3 here is CASSLYQVSSYNEQFF. CDR3 sequence (DNA): TGTGCCAGCAGCTTGTACCAGGTGAGCTCCTACAATGAGCAGTTCTTC.

CDR3 sequence (DNA): TGTGCCAGCAGATCGACAGGGGCTAGCACAGATACGCAGTATTTT. Translation gives CASRSTGASTDTQYF. This chain links TRBV5-4 with TRBJ2-3, with TRBD1 matching 8 bases. The CDR3 is 15 amino acids. V lost 5 bases and J lost 0; bases outside the gene matches: 5. The germline CDR1 and CDR2 sequences are SGHNT and YYREEE (reference sequence).

The genes are TRBV5-4 and TRBJ1-1, with 8 bases aligning to TRBD1. Germline-derived CDR1 and CDR2 are SGHNT and YYREEE (reference sequence). After removal of 0 bases from V and 4 bases from J, the junction contained 5 bases not matched to a gene. The CDR3 is made up of 15 amino acids. CDR3 in amino acids: CASSLATGVGTEAFF. DNA for the CDR3: TGTGCCAGCAGCTTGGCGACAGGGGTCGGCACTGAAGCTTTCTTT.

The J gene is TRBJ1-2, the V gene TRBV30; perhaps TRBD1 as D (6 bases). Trimming removed 1 base at V and 1 base at J, with 13 bases between. The CDR3 runs to 15 residues. Germline V gives CDR1 GTSNPN, CDR2 SVGIG (reference sequence). The CDR3 nucleotides read TGTGCCTGGAGTGCCGAAAACAGGGTTAACTATGGCTACACCTTC. Translated, it gives CAWSAENRVNYGYTF.

The chain joins TRBV10-3 to TRBJ2-3; 9 nucleotides agree with TRBD1. This CDR3 is built from 13 residues. CDR1 and CDR2 from the germline V gene are ENHRY and SYGVKD. J was trimmed by 5 bases and V by 10 bases; bases with no gene match: 7. The CDR3 spells CATTDRGVDTQYF. The CDR3 region has the DNA TGTGCCACCACGGACAGGGGAGTAGATACGCAGTATTTT.

V and J are TRBV6-1 and TRBJ1-6; possible D gene TRBD1, 5 bases. Germline CDR1 MNHNS, CDR2 SASEGT. The CDR3 is 14 amino acids. V was cut by 3 bases and J by 10 bases, with 13 bases left in between. In nucleotides, the CDR3 is TGTGCCAGCAGTGAGATTAGGGGCGGGTCACCCCTCCACTTT. This sequence encodes CASSEIRGGSPLHF.

The V gene is TRBV4-3, the J gene TRBJ1-5; D perhaps matches TRBD1 (6 bases). This CDR3 contains 19 residues. The V and J ends lost 0 bases and 1 base respectively, with 19 bases between them. Germline V gives CDR1 LGHNA, CDR2 YSLEER. CDR3 in DNA: TGCGCCAGCAGCCAAGATGTGGCAGGGGTTACGGGGAGCAATCAGCCCCAGCATTTT. As protein: CASSQDVAGVTGSNQPQHF.